The entry below describes one T cell receptor beta chain. The antigen remains undetermined. Patients selected for sequencing had displayed CD8+CD57+ cell expansion by flow cytometry. Patients were treatment-naive when blood was sampled. This entry is derived from a study of CD8+CD57+ T cells in acquired aplastic anemia. Study-wide context: When averaged, DNA from sorted CD4+ and CD8+ cells came to approximately 3 ug. Findings of the study overall: CD8+ Simpson's diversity did not differ significantly between patients and controls.

V lost 0 bases, J lost 7 bases, and 9 bases lay in between. The CDR3 covers 13 residues. Germline V lookup: CDR1 LNHNV, CDR2 YYDKDF (reference sequence). Genomic DNA, the template, was used for profiling of the TCR beta VDJ and CDR3. TCRdb recomputed calls from the reads with MiXCR, one row per CDR3 protein. This table holds about 270,000 distinct CDR3 sequences, 82% found once. The chain couples TRBV15 to TRBJ1-1; D remains unclear. The receptor was isolated from a human donor with aplastic anemia. What was sequenced was sorted CD4+, CD8+, or CD8+CD57+ T cells (not recorded which) from PBMCs. CDR3 sequence (DNA): TGTGCCACCAGCAGAGATCGTTGGGTTGAAGCTTTCTTT. Translating gives CATSRDRWVEAFF. Combining the CDR3 with reference TRBV15 and TRBJ1-1 gives the whole variable domain DAMVIQNPRYQVTQFGKPVTLSCSQTLNHNVMYWYQQKSSQAPKLLFHYYDKDFNNEADTPDNFQSRRPNTSFCFLDIRSPGLGDTAMYLCATSRDRWVEAFFGQGTRLTVV.